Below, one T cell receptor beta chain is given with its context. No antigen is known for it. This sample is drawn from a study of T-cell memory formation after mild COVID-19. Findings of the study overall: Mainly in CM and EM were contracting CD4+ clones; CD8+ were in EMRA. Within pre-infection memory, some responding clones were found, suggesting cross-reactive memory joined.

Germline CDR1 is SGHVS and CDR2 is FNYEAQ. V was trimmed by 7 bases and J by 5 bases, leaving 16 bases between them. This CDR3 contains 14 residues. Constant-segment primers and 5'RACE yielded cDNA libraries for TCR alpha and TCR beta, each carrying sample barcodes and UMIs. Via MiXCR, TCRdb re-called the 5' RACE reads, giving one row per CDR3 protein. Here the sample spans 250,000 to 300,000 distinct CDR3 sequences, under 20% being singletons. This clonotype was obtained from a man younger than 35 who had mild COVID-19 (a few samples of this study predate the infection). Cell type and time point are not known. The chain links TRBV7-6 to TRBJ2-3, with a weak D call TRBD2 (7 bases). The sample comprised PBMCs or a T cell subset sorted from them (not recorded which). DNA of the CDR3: TGTGCCAGCACCCTAGGGGGGGGAATAGATACGCAGTATTTT. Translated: CASTLGGGIDTQYF.